The source of this T cell receptor beta chain is a study of blood T cell repertoires in COVID-19. Background on the study: Collection of acute and convalescent COVID-19 samples took place in the United States, Italy and Spain. PBMCs, B-cell-depleted T cells, or T cells provided the cDNA or gDNA that made up the material.

The CDR3 contains 15 residues. CDR1 and CDR2 from the germline V gene are SGHAT and FQNNGV. V dropped 5 bases and J dropped 5; count of bases not matched to a gene: 9. Authors' data handling: Researchers report that nucleated cell counts were estimated from reference gene primer amplification. The table came from immunoSEQ multiplex PCR; TCRdb's copy has only in-frame clones and leaves some out. That table gives V, J and clone size, and the DNA gave D and trimming. The profile shows fewer than 250,000 clones, around four fifths of them singletons. The source material was peripheral blood. The chain links TRBV11-2 to TRBJ2-1; TRBD1 matches at 7 bases. The receptor was isolated from a man in his forties or fifties with active or convalescent COVID-19. CDR3: CASSPRQGYNNEQFF. In DNA, the CDR3 is TGTGCCAGCAGCCCACGACAGGGTTACAACAATGAGCAGTTCTTC.